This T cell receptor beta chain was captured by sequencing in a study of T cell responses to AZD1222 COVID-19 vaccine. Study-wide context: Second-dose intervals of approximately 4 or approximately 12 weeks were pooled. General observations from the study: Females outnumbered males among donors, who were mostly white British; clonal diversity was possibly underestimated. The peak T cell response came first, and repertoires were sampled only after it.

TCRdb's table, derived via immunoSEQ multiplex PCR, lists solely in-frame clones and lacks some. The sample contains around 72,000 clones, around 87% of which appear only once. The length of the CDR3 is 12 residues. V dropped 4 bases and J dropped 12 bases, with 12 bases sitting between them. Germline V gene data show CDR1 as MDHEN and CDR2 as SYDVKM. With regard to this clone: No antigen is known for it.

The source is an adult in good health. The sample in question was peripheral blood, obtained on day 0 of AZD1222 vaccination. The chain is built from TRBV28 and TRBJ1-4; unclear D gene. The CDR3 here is CASSSAGEELFF. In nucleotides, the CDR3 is TGTGCCAGCAGTTCCGCCGGGGAAGAACTGTTTTTT.